A single T cell receptor beta chain is shown here with its context. Its antigen remains unidentified. There are 13 residues in the CDR3. Germline CDR1 reads SNHLY; CDR2 reads FYNNEI. Produced via immunoSEQ multiplex PCR; TCRdb's table is partial and in-frame only. The profile shows some 110,000 clones, about 91% of them singletons. The data are from a study of T cell responses to AZD1222 COVID-19 vaccine. On the study more broadly: Investigators merged groups given second doses at roughly 4 or roughly 12 weeks.

Whole-study findings and limits: Repertoires were sampled only after the peak T cell response. Among vaccine-associated CD4 TCRs, coverage spanned spike, with dominance at 160-218 and 743-854.

The clonotype originates from an adult in good health. The rearrangement joins TRBV2 to TRBJ1-2, with unresolved D. Source: peripheral blood, taken on day 0 of AZD1222 vaccination. The CDR3 DNA follows: TGTGTAGGGCGCGCACCGGCTAACTATGGCTACACCTTC. Its protein is CVGRAPANYGYTF.